The next 32 T cell receptor beta chains were all read from a single sample in a study of T cell responses to AZD1222 COVID-19 vaccine. This table comes from immunoSEQ multiplex PCR, and its TCRdb copy is limited to in-frame clones, with some not included. The sample has approximately 300,000 clones, about 94% seen once; the top ten hold around 0.6%. Sequencing used peripheral blood, obtained 28 days after the second AZD1222 dose. Every receptor here comes from an adult who received the AZD1222 COVID-19 vaccine.

This sequence joins TRBV28 and TRBJ2-7; possibly TRBD1 for D (5 bases). The CDR3 covers 14 residues. The V gene's germline CDR1 is MDHEN and CDR2 SYDVKM. The V end was cut by 4 bases, the J end by 2 bases, with 12 bases between. The DNA for the CDR3 is TGTGCCAGCAGTTCCGCAGGGTACACCTACGAGCAGTACTTC. This codes for CASSSAGYTYEQYF.

The genes are TRBV5-1 and TRBJ1-1; D is ambiguous. This CDR3 comprises 15 residues. Germline V CDR1 and CDR2: SGHRS, YFSETQ. Trimming took off 1 base at V and 5 bases at J, with 15 bases between the two ends. CDR3 protein: CASSLQSRSFTEAFF. The DNA of the CDR3 is TGCGCCAGCAGCTTGCAGTCTCGATCCTTTACTGAAGCTTTCTTT.

The chain uses TRBV5-1 and TRBJ1-1; D is unresolved. The CDR3 spans 13 residues. Germline lookup yields CDR1 SGHRS and CDR2 YFSETQ. Trimming stripped 2 bases from V and 2 bases from J, with 7 bases between. The CDR3 reads CASSFTGNTEAFF. The CDR3 DNA is TGCGCCAGCAGCTTTACGGGAAACACTGAAGCTTTCTTT.

The chain joins TRBV7-9 to TRBJ2-3, with 9 bases aligning to TRBD1. From germline, CDR1 is SEHNR and CDR2 FQNEAQ (reference sequence). V shed 1 base and J 4 bases; nucleotides not matched to a gene: 3. The CDR3 length is 15 residues. The CDR3 DNA is TGTGCCAGCAGCTTAGGGGACAGGGATTCAGATACGCAGTATTTT. Translated, it gives CASSLGDRDSDTQYF.

The rearrangement links TRBV6-2 or TRBV6-3 to TRBJ2-1; TRBD2 matches at 8 bases. The CDR3 extends over 14 amino acids. The V gene end was trimmed by 6 bases and the J gene end by 7 bases; junction bases not matched to a gene: 8. Germline lookup yields CDR1 MNHEY and CDR2 SVGEGT. The CDR3: CASSWTSSGNEQFF. The DNA of the CDR3 is TGTGCCAGCAGCTGGACTAGCAGCGGTAATGAGCAGTTCTTC.

The chain has TRBV19 and TRBJ2-7; D uncertain. This CDR3 is built from 13 residues. Trimming pared 2 bases from V and 3 bases from J, leaving 8 bases between. Germline CDR1 is LNHDA and CDR2 is SQIVND (reference sequence). The CDR3 region is CASSISIRYEQYF. CDR3 bases: TGTGCCAGTAGTATAAGTATCCGCTACGAGCAGTACTTC.

The V and J genes are TRBV6-5 and TRBJ1-2; TRBD1 matches 8 bases. V lost 5 bases, J lost 3 bases, and 8 bases stayed unmatched. The germline V gene has CDR1 MNHEY and CDR2 SVGAGI. The length of the CDR3 is 15 residues. CDR3 sequence reads: CASSSDRGWDYGYTF. CDR3 nucleotides: TGTGCCAGCAGTAGTGACAGGGGATGGGACTATGGCTACACCTTC.

This chain connects TRBV3-1 (or the pseudogene TRBV3-2) to TRBJ2-1; D tentatively reads TRBD1 or TRBD2 (7 bases each). Trimming took off 0 bases at V and 9 bases at J, with 18 bases between the two ends. CDR1 and CDR2 (germline): LGHDT, YNNKEL (reference sequence). This CDR3 has 16 amino acids. CDR3 loop: CASSQDRLSGDSEQFF. The CDR3, as DNA: TGTGCCAGCAGCCAAGATCGTCTGAGCGGGGACAGTGAGCAGTTCTTC.

The chain is built from TRBV5-5 and TRBJ2-5; a weak D match, TRBD2 (7 bases). Germline V CDR1 and CDR2: SGHKS, YYEKEE (reference sequence). Trimming shortened V by 3 bases and J by 1 base, and 10 bases separated the two germline ends. The CDR3 runs 14 residues. The CDR3 bases are TGTGCCAGCAGCTGGGGGGGGCCCCAAGAGACCCAGTACTTC. Translation gives CASSWGGPQETQYF.

The chain employs TRBV28 and TRBJ1-1; possible D gene TRBD1, 5 bases. Germline V gene sequence: CDR1 MDHEN, CDR2 SYDVKM. There are 13 residues in the CDR3. The V end lost 7 bases, the J end lost 1 base, and 10 bases lay between the germline ends. CDR3 sequence: CASNYRWNTEAFF. Written as DNA, the CDR3 is TGTGCCAGCAACTACAGGTGGAACACTGAAGCTTTCTTT.

The chain is built from TRBV19 and TRBJ1-1; D ambiguous. With 6 bases removed from V and 0 bases from J, the gap between germline ends came to 17 bases. The CDR3 totals 16 residues. The V gene's germline CDR1 is LNHDA and CDR2 SQIVND (reference sequence). This chain's CDR3 is CASRRMMRAVNTEAFF. CDR3 sequence (DNA): TGTGCCAGTAGGAGGATGATGCGGGCGGTGAACACTGAAGCTTTCTTT. Full variable domain (outside the CDR3, taken from reference TRBV19 and TRBJ1-1): DGGITQSPKYLFRKEGQNVTLSCEQNLNHDAMYWYRQDPGQGLRLIYYSQIVNDFQKGDIAEGYSVSREKKESFPLTVTSAQKNPTAFYLCASRRMMRAVNTEAFFGQGTRLTVV.

The CDR3 loop reads CASSSSSSGNTIYF. The CDR3 nucleotides read TGCGCCAGCAGCAGCTCTTCCTCTGGAAACACCATATATTTT. The V call is TRBV5-1, the J call TRBJ1-3; no clear D gene. CDR1 SGHRS and CDR2 YFSETQ come from the germline V gene. This CDR3 spans 14 amino acids. Between the trimmed V and J ends, which lost 4 bases and 0 bases, there was a span of 8 bases. Drawing the rest from reference TRBV5-1 and TRBJ1-3, the complete variable domain is KAGVTQTPRYLIKTRGQQVTLSCSPISGHRSVSWYQQTPGQGLQFLFEYFSETQRNKGNFPGRFSGRQFSNSRSEMNVSTLELGDSALYLCASSSSSSGNTIYFGEGSWLTVV.

V and J are TRBV30 and TRBJ1-6; 9 bases are shared with TRBD1. Germline V lookup: CDR1 GTSNPN, CDR2 SVGIG (reference sequence). Unmatched junction bases numbered 6, after V lost 2 bases and J lost 7 bases. CDR3 size: 15 residues. The CDR3 region is CAWSLPGQGNSPLHF. Here the CDR3 DNA reads TGTGCCTGGAGTCTTCCGGGACAGGGAAATTCACCCCTCCACTTT.

The chain carries TRBV24-1 and TRBJ2-6, with D hard to call. The V end lost 2 bases, the J end lost 0 bases, and 7 bases lay between the germline ends. The germline CDR1 and CDR2 sequences are KGHDR and SFDVKD. The CDR3 contains 16 residues. The CDR3 sequence is CATSDSGVSGANVLTF. In DNA, the CDR3 is TGTGCCACCAGTGATTCCGGAGTCTCTGGGGCCAACGTCCTGACTTTC.

The chain uses TRBV6-1 and TRBJ2-4; D ambiguous. The germline CDR1 and CDR2 sequences are MNHNS and SASEGT. This CDR3 comprises 16 residues. Between the trimmed V and J ends, which lost 1 base and 0 bases, there was a span of 10 bases. The CDR3 DNA reads TGTGCCAGCAGTGAAGGAACATCTCTAGCCAAAAACATTCAGTACTTC. Its protein product is CASSEGTSLAKNIQYF.

The genes are TRBV28 and TRBJ2-7, with a tentative D call TRBD1 (6 bases). The germline gives CDR1 MDHEN, CDR2 SYDVKM. Trimming cost V 6 bases and J 3 bases, with 6 bases left between them. The CDR3 has 11 residues. CDR3 coding DNA: TGTGCCAGCAGCAGGGGCTACGAGCAGTACTTC. Its protein product is CASSRGYEQYF.

The rearrangement joins TRBV28 to TRBJ1-3; D is undetermined. V lost 4 bases, J lost 0 bases, and 7 bases lay in between. This CDR3 comprises 14 residues. Germline V gives CDR1 MDHEN, CDR2 SYDVKM. CDR3 residues: CASSWGGSGNTIYF. CDR3 coding DNA: TGTGCCAGCAGTTGGGGTGGCTCTGGAAACACCATATATTTT.

This chain links TRBV7-9 with TRBJ1-1; TRBD1 is a possible D gene (6 bases). Germline-derived CDR1 and CDR2 are SEHNR and FQNEAQ (reference sequence). The V end lost 4 bases, the J end lost 4 bases, and 16 bases lay between the germline ends. The CDR3 runs to 15 residues. The CDR3 here is CASSSAAQGRTEAFF. The CDR3 DNA reads TGTGCCAGCAGCTCTGCCGCACAGGGCCGCACTGAAGCTTTCTTT.

This chain uses TRBV5-1 with TRBJ2-3; D uncertain. Trimming removed 0 bases from V and 0 bases from J, with 11 bases in between. Germline V gives CDR1 SGHRS, CDR2 YFSETQ. The CDR3 sequence is 16 residues long. DNA for the CDR3: TGCGCCAGCAGCTTGGGCGCCTTAGCTAGCACAGATACGCAGTATTTT. Its protein is CASSLGALASTDTQYF.

This chain connects TRBV28 to TRBJ1-3; D gene unclear. There are 13 residues in the CDR3. Germline V gives CDR1 MDHEN, CDR2 SYDVKM. V gave up 0 bases and J gave up 7 bases, with 7 bases separating them. The CDR3 DNA reads TGTGCCAGCAGTTTATGGTCAGTTAACACCATATATTTT. It encodes CASSLWSVNTIYF.

The chain is built from TRBV2 and TRBJ1-6; D unclear. Germline CDR1 SNHLY, CDR2 FYNNEI. The CDR3 has 12 amino acids. V lost 5 bases to trimming and J lost 13 bases, with 12 bases between them. CDR3 nucleotide sequence: TGTGCCAGCAGTTCCGGTACCGGCCCCCTCCACTTT. This encodes CASSSGTGPLHF.

The chain combines TRBV6-5 with TRBJ1-1; TRBD1 might be the D (6 bases). Trimming left V 6 bases short and J 1 base short, with 12 bases between. CDR1 and CDR2 (germline): MNHEY, SVGAGI. The CDR3 loop spans 14 amino acids. The CDR3 DNA follows: TGTGCCAGCAGACTGGGGGCCAAGAACACTGAAGCTTTCTTT. Its translation: CASRLGAKNTEAFF.

This chain connects TRBV2 to TRBJ2-3, with TRBD1 matching over 7 bases. The germline V gene encodes CDR1 SNHLY and CDR2 FYNNEI. Trimming removed 8 bases from V and 2 bases from J; junction bases left unmatched: 7. The CDR3 totals 14 residues. DNA for the CDR3: TGTGCCAGCCTTTACAGGGGCCCCACAGATACGCAGTATTTT. Residues: CASLYRGPTDTQYF.

V usage is TRBV3-1 (or the pseudogene TRBV3-2) and J usage is TRBJ2-5, with a possible D match to TRBD1 (8 bases). Deletions cut 2 bases from V and 4 bases from J, with 26 bases between. Per the germline V gene, CDR1 is LGHDT and CDR2 is YNNKEL (reference sequence). The CDR3 extends over 19 amino acids. The DNA of the CDR3 is TGTGCCAGCAGCCAAACACAGGGGGGGAACGGGAGTGTAGGAGAGACCCAGTACTTC. Its translation: CASSQTQGGNGSVGETQYF.

The chain couples TRBV25-1 to TRBJ1-2; 7 bases are shared with TRBD1. Germline V lookup: CDR1 MGHDK, CDR2 SYGVNS. This CDR3 is 14 amino acids long. Germline trimming cut 1 base from V and 8 bases from J; bases unmatched to any gene: 7. The CDR3 is CASSESGTDRGYTF. The CDR3 region has the DNA TGTGCCAGCAGTGAATCCGGGACAGATCGAGGCTACACCTTC.

This clone was seen only a few times. The chain uses TRBV6-5 and TRBJ1-3; tentative D call: TRBD1 (5 bases). Trimming shortened V by 4 bases and J by 4 bases, and 8 bases separated the two germline ends. The CDR3 runs to 13 residues. CDR1 is MNHEY and CDR2 is SVGAGI in the germline V gene. CDR3 coding DNA: TGTGCCAGCAGTTCGGCAGGGGGAAACACCATATATTTT. It yields the protein CASSSAGGNTIYF.

The chain couples TRBV5-1 to TRBJ2-1; 7 nucleotides line up with TRBD1. CDR1 and CDR2 (germline): SGHRS, YFSETQ. V dropped 3 bases and J dropped 0; count of bases not matched to a gene: 3. CDR3 length: 15 residues. DNA of the CDR3: TGCGCCAGCAGCTCGGGACAGACCTCCTACAATGAGCAGTTCTTC. Translated: CASSSGQTSYNEQFF.

The chain combines TRBV19 with TRBJ2-7; 11 nucleotides line up with TRBD2. The V segment lost 8 bases and the J segment 8 bases; nucleotides outside the gene matches: 11. The CDR3 sequence is 14 residues long. Germline CDR1 LNHDA, CDR2 SQIVND (reference sequence). The DNA for the CDR3 is TGTGCCAGTGCCGGGACTAGCGGTTTTTTGCAGCAGTACTTC. Amino acids: CASAGTSGFLQQYF.

This chain uses TRBV3-1 (or the pseudogene TRBV3-2) with TRBJ2-5; D might be TRBD2 (5 bases). The CDR3 has 15 amino acids. Germline CDR1 reads LGHDT; CDR2 reads YNNKEL (reference sequence). With 4 bases removed from V and 2 bases from J, the gap between germline ends came to 14 bases. The DNA of the CDR3 is TGTGCCAGCAGCCGCGCGGGCCTCACGCAAGAGACCCAGTACTTC. It translates to CASSRAGLTQETQYF.

This chain joins TRBV28 and TRBJ1-4; no firm D call. The CDR3 has 13 residues. Germline assignment: CDR1 MDHEN and CDR2 SYDVKM. The germline V and J ends were trimmed by 11 bases and 1 base, with 11 bases remaining between them. The CDR3 DNA is TGTGCCTCGCGTGGGGTAACTAATGAAAAACTGTTTTTT. Translated: CASRGVTNEKLFF.

This clone occurred a few times. Other DNA sequences from this sample encode an identical CDR3 as well. This chain joins TRBV3-1 (or the pseudogene TRBV3-2) and TRBJ2-7; 10 bases match TRBD2. Germline CDR1 reads LGHDT; CDR2 reads YNNKEL (reference sequence). V shed 1 base and J 0 bases; nucleotides not matched to a gene: 0. The CDR3 spans 15 residues. Here the CDR3 DNA reads TGTGCCAGCAGCCAAGTAGCGGGGGGCTCCTACGAGCAGTACTTC. Its protein product is CASSQVAGGSYEQYF.

CDR3 sequence: CASSIGAGNSYEQYF. CDR3 nucleotides: TGTGCCAGTAGTATAGGGGCCGGTAATTCCTACGAGCAGTACTTC. V is TRBV19 and J is TRBJ2-7, with D uncertain. Germline V gives CDR1 LNHDA, CDR2 SQIVND (reference sequence). The CDR3 is made up of 15 amino acids. V gave up 1 base and J gave up 1 base, with 11 bases separating them. The variable domain in full, with the rest retrieved from reference TRBV19 and TRBJ2-7, is DGGITQSPKYLFRKEGQNVTLSCEQNLNHDAMYWYRQDPGQGLRLIYYSQIVNDFQKGDIAEGYSVSREKKESFPLTVTSAQKNPTAFYLCASSIGAGNSYEQYFGPGTRLTVT.